The rows below give T cell receptor beta chains drawn from one sample of a study of regulatory dendritic cells for organ transplantation. TCRdb's table, derived via immunoSEQ multiplex PCR, lists solely in-frame clones and lacks some. The sample has roughly 11,000 clones, roughly 91% seen once. No antigens are known for them. Material for sequencing was naive CD8+ T cells from blood cultured with dendritic cells. These TCRs come from a human donor in good health. Both conserved end residues are part of each CDR3. Size tells how often a clone was seen (once, few, many) or the class of an expanded clone, and some rows leave it out.

j_gene	abundance	v_gene	len	CDR3aa
TRBJ2-5	once	TRBV7-2	16	CASSLPLTGRQETQYF
TRBJ2-3	-	TRBV19	18	CASSIEGTSFVRADTQYF
TRBJ2-1	-	TRBV7-6	15	CASSLIAGESGEQFF
TRBJ2-3	-	TRBV30	21	CAWSVPHLTGEGLAITDTQYF
TRBJ2-1	-	TRBV14	13	CASSPFPPGEQFF
TRBJ2-7	-	TRBV7-2	13	CASSFPGRGEQYF
TRBJ1-1	-	TRBV6-5	14	CASSVTGVGTEAFF
TRBJ2-5	-	TRBV5-5	14	CASSPEGFLETQYF
TRBJ2-2	-	TRBV30	15	CAWSVGTTNTGELFF
TRBJ2-7	-	TRBV20-1	11	CSVPWGGREYF
TRBJ1-1	-	TRBV14	15	CASSQEVGVNTEAFF
TRBJ1-5	-	TRBV2	13	CASGAGGNQPQHF
TRBJ1-4	once	TRBV4-3	17	CASSQDGTGRFNEKLFF
TRBJ1-1	-	TRBV6-1	14	CASSDPDVGYEAFF
TRBJ2-3	few	TRBV2	12	CASSTRGDTQYF
TRBJ1-2	-	TRBV15	15	CATSRDRGANYGYTF
TRBJ1-2	-	TRBV13	11	CASKAGAGYTF
TRBJ1-6	-	TRBV5-6	14	CASSWDRSNSPLHF
TRBJ2-5	-	TRBV28	15	CASSTLAGGLETQYF
TRBJ2-7	-	TRBV10-2	14	CASSSGAYSYEQYF
TRBJ1-5	-	TRBV6-5	14	CASSYGSSNQPQHF
TRBJ2-1	-	TRBV7-3	14	CASSPGLAPNEQFF
TRBJ2-1	-	TRBV4-1	14	CASKLAGGDNEQFF
TRBJ1-5	-	TRBV28	18	CASVGTAPDFYSNQPQHF
TRBJ1-2	-	TRBV28	14	CASSNGGGSYGYTF
TRBJ2-7	-	TRBV7-8	16	CASSVTPGEGSYEQYF
TRBJ2-5	-	TRBV19	15	CASSIMRGERETQYF
TRBJ2-7	once	TRBV27	17	CASTPGTSGPDWDEQYF
TRBJ2-3	-	TRBV27	17	CASSLDGAGGRIDTQYF
TRBJ2-1	-	TRBV4-1	13	CASSQVQYNEQFF
TRBJ1-1	-	TRBV9	15	CASSVGGTQNTEAFF
TRBJ2-2	-	TRBV6-5	14	CASRASQKTGELFF
TRBJ2-3	-	TRBV13	13	CASSPPQGDTQYF
TRBJ2-1	-	TRBV7-9	15	CASSLGQGSYNEQFF
TRBJ2-3	once	TRBV4-2	18	CASSQEESGRVSTDTQYF